A single sample gave rise to the 22 T cell receptor beta chains below, sequenced in a study of T cells in localized non-small cell lung cancer. TCRdb's table, derived via immunoSEQ multiplex PCR, lists solely in-frame clones and lacks some. The sample holds thousands of clones, about 38% seen once. Sequencing was performed on lung tumor tissue, taken before any cancer treatment. Receptor source: a woman aged 35-75 years with stage I lung adenocarcinoma.

This sequence joins TRBV19 and TRBJ2-1; 11 bases match TRBD2. This CDR3 contains 14 residues. Trimming removed 3 bases from V and 9 bases from J; junction bases left unmatched: 4. The germline V gene encodes CDR1 LNHDA and CDR2 SQIVND (reference sequence). The CDR3 reads CASSITSGSFEQFF. As DNA, the CDR3 is TGTGCCAGTAGTATTACTAGCGGGAGCTTTGAGCAGTTCTTC.

The chain carries TRBV19 and TRBJ1-1; D is uncertain. Trimming removed 7 bases at V and 4 bases at J, with 19 bases between. CDR1 LNHDA and CDR2 SQIVND come from the germline V gene (reference sequence). The CDR3 consists of 15 residues. The DNA of the CDR3 is TGTGCCAGTAAGCAAGGCTACCTTGAGGGCACTGAAGCTTTCTTT. Its protein product is CASKQGYLEGTEAFF.

This clone is categorized as medium-sized (0.01 to 0.1%). The rearrangement joins TRBV11-3 to TRBJ1-2; 10 bases are shared with TRBD1. The CDR3 has 14 amino acids. Germline-derived CDR1 and CDR2 are SGHNT and YENEEA. Germline trimming cut 5 bases from V and 8 bases from J; bases unmatched to any gene: 8. CDR3 residues: CASSPTGQGIGYTF. As DNA, the CDR3 is TGTGCCAGCAGCCCGACGGGACAGGGGATAGGCTACACCTTC.

The rearrangement links TRBV15 to TRBJ1-2; perhaps TRBD1 as D (6 bases). Germline V lookup: CDR1 LNHNV, CDR2 YYDKDF (reference sequence). V gave up 1 base and J gave up 8 bases, with 20 bases separating them. CDR3 length: 16 amino acids. The CDR3 reads CATSRGRTAQNGGYTF. The CDR3 DNA reads TGTGCCACCAGCAGAGGCCGGACAGCCCAAAACGGGGGCTACACCTTC.

The V call is TRBV11-3, the J call TRBJ2-5; 8 bases line up with TRBD1. The V gene's germline CDR1 is SGHNT and CDR2 YENEEA. V lost 3 bases and J lost 4; bases outside the gene matches: 4. The CDR3 totals 14 residues. The CDR3 sequence is CASSLGGQVETQYF. CDR3 nucleotides: TGTGCCAGCAGCTTGGGGGGACAGGTAGAGACCCAGTACTTC. Variable domain in full (rest from reference TRBV11-3 and TRBJ2-5): EAGVVQSPRYKIIEKKQPVAFWCNPISGHNTLYWYLQNLGQGPELLIRYENEEAVDDSQLPKDRFSAERLKGVDSTLKIQPAELGDSAVYLCASSLGGQVETQYFGPGTRLLVL.

This chain uses TRBV30 with TRBJ1-1; no clear D. Trimming pared 4 bases from V and 5 bases from J, leaving 14 bases between. CDR1 and CDR2 (germline): GTSNPN, SVGIG (reference sequence). This CDR3 region has 13 residues. CDR3: CAWTVMAGTEAFF. The CDR3 DNA reads TGTGCCTGGACGGTTATGGCTGGGACTGAAGCTTTCTTT.

A few counts support this clone. The gene calls are TRBV6-8 and TRBJ1-1, with D unclear. The CDR3 loop spans 12 amino acids. V lost 10 bases and J 2 bases, leaving 11 bases between the germline ends. Germline CDR1 is MNHGY and CDR2 is SAAAGT. CDR3 in DNA: TGTGCCACCTCGACGGGAAACACTGAAGCTTTCTTT. It yields the protein CATSTGNTEAFF.

The CDR3 coding sequence is TGTGCCTGCAGAGTGGTCCTCAGGCCCATCGGAGACGAGCAGTACTTC. This translates into CACRVVLRPIGDEQYF. The rearrangement links TRBV30 to TRBJ2-7; D is unclear. Germline V gives CDR1 GTSNPN, CDR2 SVGIG (reference sequence). Trimming left V 6 bases short and J 5 bases short, with 26 bases between. The CDR3 has 16 amino acids.

The CDR3 sequence: CASSPPSGLETQYF. CDR3 nucleotide sequence: TGTGCCAGCTCACCACCTTCGGGGTTGGAGACCCAGTACTTC. V gene TRBV18 combines with J gene TRBJ2-5, with D maybe TRBD2 (5 bases). CDR3 length: 14 amino acids. Germline V gene lookup returns CDR1 KGHSH and CDR2 LQKENI. V gave up 0 bases and J gave up 5 bases, with 10 bases separating them.

There are a few counts of this clone. The gene calls are TRBV28 and TRBJ1-2; D gene uncertain. Germline V gives CDR1 MDHEN, CDR2 SYDVKM. Trimming removed 11 bases at V and 7 bases at J, with 17 bases between. The length of the CDR3 is 12 residues. The CDR3 DNA is TGTGCCCTACGGGAACGTTCCCTTGGCTACACCTTC. This sequence encodes CALRERSLGYTF.

This clone came up once. Here the CDR3 reads CAWRNGFTQYF. The CDR3 coding sequence is TGTGCCTGGAGGAACGGGTTTACGCAGTATTTT. This chain links TRBV30 with TRBJ2-3, with D uncertain. The germline V gene encodes CDR1 GTSNPN and CDR2 SVGIG (reference sequence). V gave up 3 bases and J gave up 8 bases, with 9 bases separating them. There are 11 residues in the CDR3.

The V gene is TRBV6-8, the J gene TRBJ1-1; no clear D gene. CDR1 and CDR2 (germline): MNHGY, SAAAGT. There are 15 residues in the CDR3. V was cut by 5 bases and J by 0 bases, with 13 bases left in between. The CDR3 DNA reads as TGTGCCAGCAGTGATTTGTTAGCCATGAACACTGAAGCTTTCTTT. It codes for CASSDLLAMNTEAFF.

Only a few counts were recorded for this clone. The chain links TRBV9 to TRBJ2-3; tentative D call: TRBD2 (6 bases). Trimming took off 0 bases at V and 6 bases at J, with 17 bases between the two ends. Germline-derived CDR1 and CDR2 are SGDLS and YYNGEE. The CDR3 is made up of 16 amino acids. The CDR3 nucleotides are TGTGCCAGCAGCGTAGGAGTCGGGGGTCAGTCTGATACGCAGTATTTT. Translation gives CASSVGVGGQSDTQYF.

The chain uses TRBV7-8 and TRBJ1-1, with D uncertain. V lost 3 bases, J lost 5 bases, and 10 bases lay in between. The CDR3 runs to 13 residues. Germline assignment: CDR1 SGHVS and CDR2 FQNEAQ. The CDR3 is CASSFKGGTEAFF. The CDR3 DNA follows: TGTGCCAGCAGCTTCAAGGGAGGGACTGAAGCTTTCTTT.

The chain carries TRBV12-5 and TRBJ1-1, with 8 bases identical to TRBD1. This CDR3 comprises 16 residues. Losses at the gene ends were 2 bases for V and 4 bases for J; bases not matched to a gene: 9. The germline V gene encodes CDR1 LGHNT and CDR2 FRNRAP. The CDR3 DNA follows: TGTGCTAGTGGTTTGCATAACAGGGGGTTCGGCACTGAAGCTTTCTTT. Protein: CASGLHNRGFGTEAFF.

The chain joins TRBV18 to TRBJ2-3; D possibly corresponds to TRBD1 (5 bases). Germline CDR1 reads KGHSH; CDR2 reads LQKENI. This CDR3 has 14 residues. The V end was cut by 5 bases, the J end by 5 bases, with 14 bases between. CDR3 sequence reads: CASSELGAGDTQYF. The DNA for the CDR3 is TGTGCCAGCTCAGAACTTGGGGCTGGAGATACGCAGTATTTT.

This chain connects TRBV28 to TRBJ1-1; TRBD1 might be the D (5 bases). V was pared by 7 bases and J by 0 bases, with 15 bases between. This CDR3 has 15 amino acids. Germline V gives CDR1 MDHEN, CDR2 SYDVKM. This CDR3 reads CASTSPGRMNTEAFF. In DNA, the CDR3 is TGTGCCAGCACCTCCCCAGGGCGCATGAACACTGAAGCTTTCTTT.

The chain combines TRBV28 with TRBJ2-3, with D unclear. The CDR3 spans 15 residues. The germline gives CDR1 MDHEN, CDR2 SYDVKM. V was shortened by 4 bases and J by 4 bases, with 15 bases between the two germline ends. This chain's CDR3 is CASSSLNSAADTQYF. CDR3 nucleotide sequence: TGTGCCAGCAGTTCTCTTAATTCAGCCGCAGATACGCAGTATTTT.

The chain recombines TRBV14 with TRBJ1-5; unclear D gene. Per germline, CDR1 SGHDN and CDR2 FVKESK. This CDR3 is 13 amino acids long. The V gene lost 4 bases and the J gene lost 3 bases, with 7 bases spanning the gap. CDR3 bases: TGTGCCAGCAGCCGTGACCACAATCAGCCCCAGCATTTT. Residues: CASSRDHNQPQHF.

CDR3 nucleotide sequence: TGTGCCACCAGCGACTTATCTACAGGGGGTACAGATACGCAGTATTTT. Its protein is CATSDLSTGGTDTQYF. The V gene is TRBV15, the J gene TRBJ2-3; TRBD1 matches at 8 bases. V was pared by 5 bases and J by 3 bases, with 10 bases of the junction left unmatched. The CDR3 is 16 amino acids. Germline CDR1 is LNHNV and CDR2 is YYDKDF (reference sequence).

The DNA for the CDR3 is TGTGCCAGCTCACCCGAAACCTTGAACACTGAAGCTTTCTTT. This translates into CASSPETLNTEAFF. The chain is built from TRBV18 and TRBJ1-1; D is ambiguous. This CDR3 spans 14 amino acids. V dropped 3 bases and J dropped 0 bases, with 8 bases sitting between them. The germline V gene encodes CDR1 KGHSH and CDR2 LQKENI.

This chain links TRBV6-8 with TRBJ1-1; possible D gene TRBD1, 6 bases. This CDR3 comprises 12 residues. The germline gives CDR1 MNHGY, CDR2 SAAAGT. V lost 5 bases and J lost 6, with 10 bases in between. The CDR3 here is CASSHRQAEAFF. The CDR3 DNA follows: TGTGCCAGCAGTCACCGACAGGCTGAAGCTTTCTTT.